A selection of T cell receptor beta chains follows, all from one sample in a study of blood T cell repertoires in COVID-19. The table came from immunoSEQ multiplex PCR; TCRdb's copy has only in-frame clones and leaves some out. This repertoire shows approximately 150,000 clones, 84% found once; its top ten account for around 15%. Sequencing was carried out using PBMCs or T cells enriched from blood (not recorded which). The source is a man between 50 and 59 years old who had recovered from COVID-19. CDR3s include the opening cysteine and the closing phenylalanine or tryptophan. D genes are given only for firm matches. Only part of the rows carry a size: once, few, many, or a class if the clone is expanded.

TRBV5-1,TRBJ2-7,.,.,TGCGCCAGCAGCCAGGCCAAGAACCGGGAGCAGTACTTC,CASSQAKNREQYF
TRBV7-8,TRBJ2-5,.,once,TGTGCCAGCAGCTTAGAGTTGAGGGGGGGGCCTGACGAGACCCAGTACTTC,CASSLELRGGPDETQYF
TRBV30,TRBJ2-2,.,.,TGTGCCTGGAGTGTAACAATCAGGACAGCGAACACCGGGGAGCTGTTTTTT,CAWSVTIRTANTGELFF
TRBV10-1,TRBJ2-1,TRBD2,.,TGCGCCAGCAGTCTCCGTCTCGCGGGGGGGCGTAATGAGCAGTTCTTC,CASSLRLAGGRNEQFF
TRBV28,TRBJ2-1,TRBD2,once,TGTGCCAGCAGTACCGGGACTAGCGGGGGGCCTGAGCAGTTCTTC,CASSTGTSGGPEQFF
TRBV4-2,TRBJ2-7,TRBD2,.,TGTGCCAGCAGCCAAGAAAGCAGAAGCGGGGGCTACGAGCAGTACTTC,CASSQESRSGGYEQYF
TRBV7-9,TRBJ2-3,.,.,TGTGCCAGCAGCCGGACAGTTAGCACAGATACGCAGTATTTT,CASSRTVSTDTQYF
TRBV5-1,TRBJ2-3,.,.,TGCGCCAGCAGCTTGGGGCTTGGGAGGATCAGCACAGATACGCAGTATTTT,CASSLGLGRISTDTQYF
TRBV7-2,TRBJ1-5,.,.,TGTGCCAGCAGCTTAGCCTTCAGGGGTTATGGGCAGCCCCAGCATTTT,CASSLAFRGYGQPQHF
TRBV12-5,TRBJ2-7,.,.,TGTGCTAGTGGTTTGGTTACGCAGGAGCAGTACTTC,CASGLVTQEQYF
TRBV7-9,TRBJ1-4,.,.,TGTGCCAGCAGCGCGAGGGAAGGGCCGAGCGAAAAACTGTTTTTT,CASSAREGPSEKLFF
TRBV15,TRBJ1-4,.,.,TGTGCCACCAGCAGACAGGGCGGTGAAAAACTGTTTTTT,CATSRQGGEKLFF